This T cell receptor (beta chain) was documented in a study of blood T cell repertoires in COVID-19. At the level of the study: The analysed material was cDNA or gDNA that came from T cells, B-cell-depleted T cells, or PBMCs.

Per the authors' pipeline: Scientists estimated how many nucleated cells there were by amplifying reference gene primers. Generated by immunoSEQ multiplex PCR, the TCRdb table keeps only in-frame clones and is missing some. V and J calls plus clone size are reproduced from that table; the DNA served to infer D and trimming. This sample carries fewer than 250,000 clones, approximately 90% of them seen once, and the ten largest clones take more than 0.7%. About this clone itself: Additional DNA sequences in this sample encode the identical CDR3.

V lost 0 bases to trimming and J lost 1 base, with 5 bases between them. The length of the CDR3 is 15 residues. The germline CDR1 and CDR2 sequences are SGDLS and YYNGEE. The sequence derives from a man aged 60 to 75 with COVID-19, enrolled during active disease. The V and J genes are TRBV9 and TRBJ2-6; no clear D. The source material was peripheral blood. The CDR3 nucleotides are TGTGCCAGCAGCGTAGGGCATTCTGGGGCCAACGTCCTGACTTTC. This codes for CASSVGHSGANVLTF.